A selection of T cell receptor beta chains follows, all from one sample in a study of identical twins. TCRdb reanalysed the 5' RACE reads using MiXCR and keeps one entry per CDR3 protein. Seen here are under 1 million distinct CDR3 sequences, approximately 13% observed once, and the top ten hold 1.5% to 2%. The same data also went into a second study, on yellow fever vaccine responses in identical twins.

The specimen was PBMCs. The source of these receptors is a woman between 18 and 29 years old in good health. The CDR3 runs from the conserved cysteine through the conserved F or W. Each record gives: CDR3 DNA, CDR3 protein, V gene, D gene, clone size, J gene. A D gene is named only where the DNA matches it firmly. For some rows the clone size is stated as once, few or many, or as a class when expanded; others skip it.

TGTGCCAGCAGCCCCCGGGGGGGCTTTGGAGATACGCAGTATTTT CASSPRGGFGDTQYF TRBV11-2 TRBD2 many TRBJ2-3
TGTGCCAGCAGTTTTAACGTCCATGGCTACACCTTC CASSFNVHGYTF TRBV12-3/TRBV12-4 . . TRBJ1-2
TGTGCCAGCAGTTATCGACAGACTGAAGCTTTCTTT CASSYRQTEAFF TRBV6-2/TRBV6-3 . few TRBJ1-1
TGTGCCAGTAGTATTTCACAGGGGACAGATACGCAGTATTTT CASSISQGTDTQYF TRBV19 TRBD1 few TRBJ2-3
TGTGCCATCAACAGCGGGAGCCTAGCCAATGAGCAGTTCTTC CAINSGSLANEQFF TRBV10-3 TRBD2 few TRBJ2-1
TGTGCCAGCAGTAAAGACTTCACAGATACGCAGTATTTT CASSKDFTDTQYF TRBV28 . many TRBJ2-3
TGTGCCATCAGTGAGAGACTAGCGGGCAGCACAGATACGCAGTATTTT CAISERLAGSTDTQYF TRBV10-3 TRBD2 . TRBJ2-3
TGTGCCAGCAGCCTAGTACCGGGACCCGGGGGTCAGCCCCAGCATTTT CASSLVPGPGGQPQHF TRBV7-6 . . TRBJ1-5
TGTGCCAGCAGCCGGACTAGCGGGAGTGGTAATGAGCAGTTCTTC CASSRTSGSGNEQFF TRBV6-1 TRBD2 many TRBJ2-1
TGTGCCAGCAGTGAAAACAGGGCCCCAGGCTTTGGCTACACCTTC CASSENRAPGFGYTF TRBV28 . few TRBJ1-2
TGTGCCAGTAGTATAGATACGGATACGCAGTATTTT CASSIDTDTQYF TRBV19 . few TRBJ2-3
TGTGCCAGCAGCCAAGGGGCGCAGGGCGACGAGCAGTACTTC CASSQGAQGDEQYF TRBV3-1 . . TRBJ2-7
TGTGCCAGCAGTGAAACTAAGGGCGCCACCGGGGAGCTGTTTTTT CASSETKGATGELFF TRBV25-1 . . TRBJ2-2
TGTGCCAGCAGCCAGAGGGCCGGACTAGCGGGGAGAAACATCCAAGAGACCCAGTACTTC CASSQRAGLAGRNIQETQYF TRBV12-3/TRBV12-4 TRBD2 . TRBJ2-5
TGTGCCAGCAGTGAAGACTTGAGTAGTGTTGGCACAGATACGCAGTATTTT CASSEDLSSVGTDTQYF TRBV6-1 . many TRBJ2-3
TGCGCCAGCAGCTTGGAAGGGACAGTCCAGTACTTC CASSLEGTVQYF TRBV5-1 TRBD1 few TRBJ2-4
TGTGCCACCAGTGAGACCGGACAGGTCGGGAAACTGTTTTTT CATSETGQVGKLFF TRBV24-1 TRBD1 . TRBJ1-4
TGTGCCAGCATGATAGCGGGAGGGCCCTACGAGCAGTACTTC CASMIAGGPYEQYF TRBV12-3/TRBV12-4 TRBD2 . TRBJ2-7
TGTGCCAGCAGCCCCCTAGCGGAGCTGGGGGAGCAGTTCTTC CASSPLAELGEQFF TRBV9 TRBD2 . TRBJ2-1
TGTGCCAGCAGTCCTTCGGCAGGGACGACCCAGTACTTC CASSPSAGTTQYF TRBV12-3/TRBV12-4 . . TRBJ2-5
TGTGCCAGCAGTTTAAAAGGAGGCGGGACTAGCACAGATACGCAGTATTTT CASSLKGGGTSTDTQYF TRBV27 . . TRBJ2-3
TGTGCCACCAGTCCGGGGGCAGGATCCTATAATTCACCCCTCCACTTT CATSPGAGSYNSPLHF TRBV15 . . TRBJ1-6
TGCGCCAGCAGCCCACGACAAGACTCTGGAAACACCATATATTTT CASSPRQDSGNTIYF TRBV5-1 . many TRBJ1-3
TGTGCCAGCAGCAGACTTAGCGGCACCTCCTACAATGAGCAGTTCTTC CASSRLSGTSYNEQFF TRBV5-5 . few TRBJ2-1
TGCGCCAGCAGCACCCTGGACAGGGGGCAAGATACGCAGTATTTT CASSTLDRGQDTQYF TRBV5-1 TRBD1 . TRBJ2-3
TGTGCCAACCGACAGGCTGGCACCGGGGAGCTGTTTTTT CANRQAGTGELFF TRBV28 . few TRBJ2-2
TGTGCCAGCAGCTTGACGGGGCTTGAGTACAATGAGCAGTTCTTC CASSLTGLEYNEQFF TRBV2 . few TRBJ2-1
TGTGCCAGCAGTTATCGGCGGTCCTACAATGAGCAGTTCTTC CASSYRRSYNEQFF TRBV12-3/TRBV12-4 . few TRBJ2-1
TGTGCCAGCAGCAAAGGGCTGGTGGATACGCAGTATTTT CASSKGLVDTQYF TRBV21-1 . . TRBJ2-3
TGCAGCGTTGAATTCCCGGACAGAGACCACAATGAGCAGTTCTTC CSVEFPDRDHNEQFF TRBV29-1 . . TRBJ2-1
TGTGCCACCAGTGACCGCAGGGAAACGGGCTACGAGCAGTACTTC CATSDRRETGYEQYF TRBV24-1 . few TRBJ2-7
TGCAGCGTTGCGGAACAGGGGTGGGACACTGAAGCTTTCTTT CSVAEQGWDTEAFF TRBV29-1 TRBD1 few TRBJ1-1
TGTGCCAGCAGCTTGGGGGGACCCACAGATACGCAGTATTTT CASSLGGPTDTQYF TRBV7-6 . many TRBJ2-3
TGTGCCAGCAGCCCTAGTGCCCTAAGACTAGCGGGAACCTACAATGAGCAGTTCTTC CASSPSALRLAGTYNEQFF TRBV11-2 TRBD2 few TRBJ2-1
TGTGCCATCAGTGAGTCCGGAGTTCGCGAGCAGTACTTC CAISESGVREQYF TRBV10-3 . few TRBJ2-7
TGTGCCACCAGCAGGGAAGGCTACGAGCAGTACTTC CATSREGYEQYF TRBV15 . many TRBJ2-7
TGTGCCACCAGCCCCCCGGGTAGCTCTGGGGCCAACGTCCTGACTTTC CATSPPGSSGANVLTF TRBV24-1 . . TRBJ2-6
TGTGCCAGCAGTTTTTCTTTGACACTGGGCTCTGGGGCCAACGTCCTGACTTTC CASSFSLTLGSGANVLTF TRBV12-3/TRBV12-4 . . TRBJ2-6
TGTGCCAGCAGGATACTAGGGGGCGGGGAGCTGTTTTTT CASRILGGGELFF TRBV6-1 . few TRBJ2-2
TGTGCCAGCAACCAACTAGCGGGAGGTGTTAATGAGCAGTTCTTC CASNQLAGGVNEQFF TRBV27 TRBD2 many TRBJ2-1
TGTGCCAGCAGTTTTGCTGGGGGGCGAGGGGGAAACATTCAGTACTTC CASSFAGGRGGNIQYF TRBV28 . . TRBJ2-4
TGTGCCAGCTCACCACCGTCTCATCCTAATGGCTACACCTTC CASSPPSHPNGYTF TRBV18 . few TRBJ1-2
TGTGCCAGCATGACGGGACAGGGAAAATCACCCCTCCACTTT CASMTGQGKSPLHF TRBV2 TRBD1 few TRBJ1-6
TGCGCCAGCAGCCAAAAGGGCACCGGGGAGCTGTTTTTT CASSQKGTGELFF TRBV4-1 . many TRBJ2-2
TGTGCCAGCAGCCAAGATGTGAATGACAGGTTCCATGAGCAGTTCTTC CASSQDVNDRFHEQFF TRBV3-1 . . TRBJ2-1
TGCGCCAGCAGCAGTAGCGGGAGTGGGGACAATGAGCAGTTCTTC CASSSSGSGDNEQFF TRBV5-1 TRBD2 many TRBJ2-1
TGTGCCAGCAGCGCCGGGACAGAGCCCAACACTGAAGCTTTCTTT CASSAGTEPNTEAFF TRBV6-1 TRBD1 . TRBJ1-1